A selection of T cell receptor beta chains follows, all from one sample in a study of shared clonotypes between healthy human individuals. The method was immunoSEQ multiplex PCR; TCRdb's version includes in-frame clones alone and lacks a portion of them. The table shows about 1.4 million clones, with roughly 95% occurring only once. Sequencing was performed on naive CD4+ T cells sorted from blood. These TCRs come from a man aged 25 to 40 in good health. CDR3s include the opening cysteine and the closing phenylalanine or tryptophan. The order of the fields is D gene, clone size, J gene, V gene, CDR3 DNA, CDR3 protein. The D gene is left open where the match is weak. Size is stated for part of the rows, as once, few or many counts, or as a class when the clone is expanded.

D gene: .; clone size: .; J gene: TRBJ1-1; V gene: TRBV19; CDR3 DNA: TGTGCCAGTAGTATCGCTCTTGGCCCTGAAGCTTTCTTT; CDR3 protein: CASSIALGPEAFF
D gene: .; clone size: .; J gene: TRBJ2-7; V gene: TRBV10-2; CDR3 DNA: TGCGCCAGCAGTGACCAAAGACAGTTAGGGGGCTACGAGCAGTACTTC; CDR3 protein: CASSDQRQLGGYEQYF
D gene: TRBD2; clone size: .; J gene: TRBJ2-1; V gene: TRBV29-1; CDR3 DNA: TGCAGCGTTGAGGGCGGGAGCTCCTACAATGAGCAGTTCTTC; CDR3 protein: CSVEGGSSYNEQFF
D gene: .; clone size: .; J gene: TRBJ1-5; V gene: TRBV19; CDR3 DNA: TGTGCCAGTACCCGCAGGAACAGCAATCAGCCCCAGCATTTT; CDR3 protein: CASTRRNSNQPQHF
D gene: TRBD2; clone size: .; J gene: TRBJ2-3; V gene: TRBV19; CDR3 DNA: TGTGCCAGTAGTATTGGGACTAGCGGCACAGATACGCAGTATTTT; CDR3 protein: CASSIGTSGTDTQYF
D gene: TRBD2; clone size: .; J gene: TRBJ2-7; V gene: TRBV19; CDR3 DNA: TGTGCCAGTAACTCCGGGGAGGGTTCGTACGAGCAGTACTTC; CDR3 protein: CASNSGEGSYEQYF
D gene: .; clone size: .; J gene: TRBJ1-3; V gene: TRBV4-1; CDR3 DNA: TGCGCCAGCAGCCAAGATAGGTGGAATTGGAACACCATATATTTT; CDR3 protein: CASSQDRWNWNTIYF
D gene: TRBD2; clone size: .; J gene: TRBJ2-7; V gene: TRBV6-1; CDR3 DNA: TGTGCCAGCAGTGAGGGACTAGCGGGAGGCTACGAGCAGTACTTC; CDR3 protein: CASSEGLAGGYEQYF
D gene: .; clone size: .; J gene: TRBJ1-2; V gene: TRBV5-1; CDR3 DNA: TGCGCCAGCAGCTTGACAGACGGCCTAGGTTCCTATGGCTACACCTTC; CDR3 protein: CASSLTDGLGSYGYTF
D gene: .; clone size: .; J gene: TRBJ1-5; V gene: TRBV5-5; CDR3 DNA: TGTGCCAGCAGCTGGGGAAACAGACAGTTTAGCAATCAGCCCCAGCATTTT; CDR3 protein: CASSWGNRQFSNQPQHF
D gene: .; clone size: .; J gene: TRBJ2-3; V gene: TRBV19; CDR3 DNA: TGTGCCAGTAGTATCGAACCACGCACAGATACGCAGTATTTT; CDR3 protein: CASSIEPRTDTQYF
D gene: TRBD2; clone size: .; J gene: TRBJ2-7; V gene: TRBV7-8; CDR3 DNA: TGTGCCAGCAGCTTAGAGTTGCCCGGGACTAGCTACGAGCAGTACTTC; CDR3 protein: CASSLELPGTSYEQYF
D gene: TRBD1; clone size: .; J gene: TRBJ1-2; V gene: TRBV5-1; CDR3 DNA: TGCGCCAGCAGCTTGACTACAGGGGCGACCTACGGCCCCTTGGTGAGCTACACCTTC; CDR3 protein: CASSLTTGATYGPLVSYTF
D gene: TRBD2; clone size: .; J gene: TRBJ2-7; V gene: TRBV5-5; CDR3 DNA: TGTGCCAGCAGCGTGGGTAAGACTAGCGGAAGCTCCTACGAGCAGTACTTC; CDR3 protein: CASSVGKTSGSSYEQYF
D gene: .; clone size: .; J gene: TRBJ2-7; V gene: TRBV15; CDR3 DNA: TGTGCCACCAGCAGAGAAAAGGGACGGCTAACCTACGAGCAGTACTTC; CDR3 protein: CATSREKGRLTYEQYF
D gene: TRBD1; clone size: .; J gene: TRBJ2-1; V gene: TRBV2; CDR3 DNA: TGTGCCAGCTTGGACAGGGCGGGGCAGTTCTTC; CDR3 protein: CASLDRAGQFF
D gene: .; clone size: .; J gene: TRBJ2-3; V gene: TRBV15; CDR3 DNA: TGTGCCACCAGCAGAGATCTTGCAGATACGCAGTATTTT; CDR3 protein: CATSRDLADTQYF
D gene: TRBD1; clone size: once; J gene: TRBJ2-3; V gene: TRBV28; CDR3 DNA: TGTGCCAGCAGAAATAACAGGGGGAAAAGCAACACAGATACGCAGTATTTT; CDR3 protein: CASRNNRGKSNTDTQYF
D gene: .; clone size: .; J gene: TRBJ2-5; V gene: TRBV28; CDR3 DNA: TGTGCCAGCAGAGGAGAGACCCAGTACTTC; CDR3 protein: CASRGETQYF
D gene: .; clone size: once; J gene: TRBJ2-3; V gene: TRBV12-5; CDR3 DNA: TGTGCTAGTGGTTTTTCAGATACGCAGTATTTT; CDR3 protein: CASGFSDTQYF
D gene: TRBD1; clone size: .; J gene: TRBJ2-1; V gene: TRBV29-1; CDR3 DNA: TGCAGCGTGATAACAGGGGCGGTTGAGCAGTTCTTC; CDR3 protein: CSVITGAVEQFF